This T cell receptor beta chain comes out of a study of T cell responses to AZD1222 COVID-19 vaccine. Sequenced by immunoSEQ multiplex PCR; TCRdb stores in-frame clones only, minus some. This table holds 130,000 or so clones, 94% found once. This receptor was taken from an adult in good health. The material sequenced was peripheral blood, taken on day 0 of AZD1222 vaccination.

The CDR3 here is CSAQRNSGTGDGYTF. CDR3 DNA sequence: TGCAGCGCCCAGCGGAACTCCGGGACAGGGGATGGCTACACCTTC. The chain uses TRBV29-1 and TRBJ1-2, with 10 bases aligning to TRBD1. Germline V gene sequence: CDR1 SQVTM, CDR2 ANQGSEA. The CDR3 extends over 15 amino acids. Unmatched junction bases numbered 14, after V lost 7 bases and J lost 6 bases. The full variable domain, with the rest looked up from reference TRBV29-1 and TRBJ1-2, is SAVISQKPSRDICQRGTSLTIQCQVDSQVTMMFWYRQQPGQSLTLIATANQGSEATYESGFVIDKFPISRPNLTFSTLTVSNMSPEDSSIYLCSAQRNSGTGDGYTFGSGTRLTVV.